This T cell receptor beta chain was recorded in a study of OX40 agonist ivuxolimab in advanced cancers. Looking at the study overall: Ivuxolimab was an agonistic, fully human IgG2 monoclonal antibody directed against OX40 (CD134), a costimulatory receptor. Intravenous ivuxolimab was administered to patients every 2 weeks at six dose levels: 0.01, 0.1, 0.3, 1.5, 3 and 10 mg/kg. Among the 52 dose-escalation patients, about 19 had hepatocellular carcinoma, 15 melanoma, 9 renal cell carcinoma and 9 head and neck cancer. The dose-escalation cohort was approximately 83% male with a mean age of approximately 60 years, ranging from about 23 to 85. Prior anti-PD-1, anti-PD-L1 or anti-CTLA-4 therapy was permitted, and approximately 42% of dose-escalation patients had received checkpoint inhibitors. Three dose-escalation patients achieved partial responses, one with hepatocellular carcinoma and two with cutaneous melanoma. Peripheral TCRbeta sequencing aimed to test whether ivuxolimab altered TCR sequence diversity and caused clonal T-cell expansion. The paper describes the monotherapy dose-escalation part (N = 52 patients) of the phase I trial of ivuxolimab.

The paper as a whole reports these results and caveats: Low levels of normalized T-cell clonal expansion were also seen in some patients who did not respond. In the 0.1-3.0 mg/kg groups, partial responders had among the lowest normalized peripheral clonal expansion, particularly in CD8+ T cells. At doses of 0.1 to 3.0 mg/kg, clonal expansion of both CD4+ and CD8+ T cells in blood was seen between baseline and week 6. On average, CD8+ T cells showed more expanded clones than CD4+ T cells after ivuxolimab. The antigen specificity of the peripheral T cells that underwent clonal expansion was not determined.

Patients with autoimmune disease history or receiving systemic immunosuppression were excluded from the trial. In every dose cohort, peripheral blood was drawn for TCR sequencing at baseline, cycle 4 day 1, and cycle 7 day 1. Samples were obtained from an open-label, multicenter, first-in-human phase I dose-escalation trial of ivuxolimab. The trial enrolled adults with locally advanced or metastatic head and neck squamous cell, hepatocellular, melanoma or renal cell carcinoma. CD4+ and CD8+ T cells were sorted separately from peripheral blood before TCR sequencing. About this clone itself: This clone's antigen is unknown. One base away there is no much larger clone; base qualities are not given.

To sequence the TCRbeta CDR3 region, genomic DNA was isolated from the sorted cells. TCRbeta CDR3 regions were sequenced using the immunoSEQ Assay. The clones in this table, taken by TCRdb from immuneACCESS, are in-frame only. Not every clone is retained; where verified, under half of the shortfall comes from an unresolved V gene, and the cause of the rest is unknown. This sample comprises more than 60,000 clones, about 88% of them detected only once. The ten largest account for roughly 0.38% of the sample. The CDR3 runs 16 amino acids, cysteine and phenylalanine included. Only the CDR3 DNA is retained, 48 bases long and in frame from the first base. Trimming at the junction amounts to 2 bases on V and 1 base on J, and the germline ends lie 11 bases apart. For CDR1 and CDR2, the germline V gene (reference sequence) lists SEHNR and FQNEAQ.

This receptor was identified in an adult with an advanced solid tumor such as melanoma, head and neck, liver or kidney cancer. Recombination connected TRBV7-9 to TRBJ1-4; a weak D assignment points to TRBD1 (5 bases agree). Source: CD4+ or CD8+ T cells sorted from blood, taken in a trial of the OX40 agonist ivuxolimab. DNA sequence: TGTGCCAGCAGCTTAAATTACGGGGGAACTAATGAAAAACTGTTTTTT. Its coded protein is CASSLNYGGTNEKLFF. Supplemented by the reference TRBV7-9 and TRBJ1-4 proteins around the CDR3, the complete variable domain is DTGVSQNPRHKITKRGQNVTFRCDPISEHNRLYWYRQTLGQGPEFLTYFQNEAQLEKSRLLSDRFSAERPKGSFSTLEIQRTEQGDSAMYLCASSLNYGGTNEKLFFGSGTQLSVL.